This TCR beta chain was recorded in a study of T cell clonotyping in hematopoietic cell transplantation. Broader study findings: Higher Inverse Simpson Index values in graft donor and pretransplant recipient predicted broader posttransplant TCR diversity.

Produced via immunoSEQ multiplex PCR; TCRdb's table is partial and in-frame only. In the table there are fewer than 1,500 clones, around nine tenths of which are singletons. This CDR3 contains 16 residues. As for this clone: Antigen specificity is unknown.

Source: peripheral blood mononuclear cells, taken 180 days after allogeneic stem cell transplant. The chain joins TRBV21-1 to TRBJ1-4. TRBV21-1 is an annotated pseudogene. The source is a female patient aged 50-59 years who had an allogeneic stem cell transplant from an unrelated donor, so T cells may come from the graft donor. Some clones in this sample may be carry-over from other donors' samples. CDR3: CASRPDYKVHNEKLFF. CDR3 in DNA: TGTGCCAGCAGGCCAGACTACAAGGTGCATAATGAAAAACTGTTTTTT.